The sample holds many counts of the clone carrying this TCR beta chain. Its target is unknown. TCRdb itself ran the RT-PCR reads through MiXCR, one entry per CDR3 protein. The profile covers 500,000 or so distinct CDR3 sequences, with approximately 10% appearing a single time and approximately 12% taken by the ten largest. Germline values: CDR1 MNHEY, CDR2 SVGAGI. V lost 0 bases to trimming and J lost 2 bases, with 12 bases between them. The CDR3 extends over 16 amino acids. The data stem from a study of response to subunit inactivated influenza vaccine. Study outcomes and limitations: The authors suggested that every seasonal influenza vaccination recruits few new T cells.

Sequencing used PBMCs from blood, obtained roughly 46 days after vaccination. V usage is TRBV6-5 and J usage is TRBJ2-3; D might be TRBD2 (6 bases). The TCR sequence derives from a man aged 50-60 years who received an inactivated influenza vaccine. In DNA, the CDR3 is TGTGCCAGCAGTTACTCCTATAGCGGTTACACAGATACGCAGTATTTT. Its translation is CASSYSYSGYTDTQYF.